This T cell receptor beta chain emerged from a study of blood T cell repertoires in COVID-19. Study overall: Both acute and convalescent COVID-19 samples were obtained from the United States, Italy and Spain. From T cells, B-cell-depleted T cells, or PBMCs came the material, which was cDNA or gDNA.

The repertoire was sequenced with immunoSEQ multiplex PCR; TCRdb's copy has only in-frame clones and lacks some. Of approximately 57,000 clones listed, under 90% are singletons. Germline CDR1 SGHDT, CDR2 YYEEEE. The CDR3 is 12 residues long. V was clipped by 4 bases and J by 1 base, with 6 bases between them. The specimen sequenced was peripheral blood. The rearrangement links TRBV5-6 to TRBJ2-7; D not resolved. The source is a man aged 35 to 55 with active COVID-19. In DNA, the CDR3 is TGTGCCAGCAGCCGCGTGTCCTACGAGCAGTACTTC. The encoded protein is CASSRVSYEQYF.